These T cell receptor beta chains were read from a single sample in a study of blood T cell repertoires in COVID-19. Assay used: immunoSEQ multiplex PCR; TCRdb lists only in-frame clones, some missing. The sample lists about 26,000 clones, roughly 89% occurring once. The sample comprised peripheral blood. The receptors originated from a man in his 70s with acute or convalescent COVID-19. Each CDR3 is given with its conserved first and last residue. D genes are given only for firm matches. Size values are once, few and many counts, or a class for expanded clones, and some rows have none.

TRBJ1-5	.	TRBV7-9	.	TGTGCTAGCAGCGATCAGGGGAATCAGCCCCAGCATTTT	CASSDQGNQPQHF
TRBJ1-6	TRBD1	TRBV18	.	TGTGCCAGCTCACCCCAGGGGGCGGCAAGGACACCCCTCCACTTT	CASSPQGAARTPLHF
TRBJ2-1	.	TRBV5-1	.	TGCGCCAGCAGCTCGCTAACGGCGGGTGAGCAGTTCTTC	CASSSLTAGEQFF
TRBJ2-5	TRBD2	TRBV25-1	.	TGTGCCAGCAGTAAACTAGCGGGGGGCCAAGAGACCCAGTACTTC	CASSKLAGGQETQYF
TRBJ2-2	.	TRBV19	.	TGTGCCAGTAGTGATCAGGGGTTCACCGGGGAGCTGTTTTTT	CASSDQGFTGELFF
TRBJ2-2	TRBD2	TRBV7-2	.	TGTGCCAGCAGCTCTTCCGGGGGGGCCGCGAACACCGGGGAGCTGTTTTTT	CASSSSGGAANTGELFF
TRBJ2-2	TRBD2	TRBV2	.	TGTGCCAGCAGGCGGACTAGCGGGCCCCTCCCTTTTGGTGCCGGGGAGCTGTTTTTT	CASRRTSGPLPFGAGELFF
TRBJ2-2	TRBD1	TRBV2	.	TGTGCCAGCAGTGAATGGACAGGGAAGACCGGGGAGCTGTTTTTT	CASSEWTGKTGELFF
TRBJ2-1	TRBD2	TRBV24-1	.	TGTGCCACCAGTATGAGCGGGAGTGTCGACAATGAGCAGTTCTTC	CATSMSGSVDNEQFF
TRBJ2-1	TRBD2	TRBV27	.	TGTGCCAGCAGTTTACGCCGGGGACTAGCGAGCCCGCCCGAGCAGTTCTTC	CASSLRRGLASPPEQFF
TRBJ1-3	.	TRBV9	.	TGTGCCAGCAGCCTCTCCATGCCAGGGAGGGAAGGGAACACCATATATTTT	CASSLSMPGREGNTIYF
TRBJ1-2	.	TRBV29-1	.	TGCAGCGTCTGGGAGATAAACTATGGCTACACCTTC	CSVWEINYGYTF
TRBJ2-3	.	TRBV4-2	.	TGTGCCAGCAGCCAAGAGAAGCGGAACACAGATACGCAGTATTTT	CASSQEKRNTDTQYF
TRBJ2-1	TRBD2	TRBV5-1	.	TGCGCCAGCAGCTTGGTCGCGGGAGCCTACAATGAGCAGTTCTTC	CASSLVAGAYNEQFF
TRBJ2-5	.	TRBV6-1	.	TGTGCCAGCAGTCCTACCGGGGTACCAACAGAGACCCAGTACTTC	CASSPTGVPTETQYF
TRBJ1-1	.	TRBV5-5	.	TGTGCCAGCAGCCGGGAGGTAAGAACTGAAGCTTTCTTT	CASSREVRTEAFF
TRBJ2-4	.	TRBV4-2	.	TGTGCCAGCAGCCAAACAGGGCTAGGGGCCAAAAACATTCAGTACTTC	CASSQTGLGAKNIQYF
TRBJ2-1	TRBD2	TRBV14	few	TGTGCCAGCAGCTCCGGGACTAGCGTACTCCGAAGCTCCTACAATGAGCAGTTCTTC	CASSSGTSVLRSSYNEQFF
TRBJ1-5	.	TRBV6-5	.	TGTGCCAGCACCGGCACCCAGGGGTTGGTGCAGCCCCAGCATTTT	CASTGTQGLVQPQHF
TRBJ2-2	TRBD2	TRBV7-6	.	TGTGCCAGCAGCTTACTAGCGGGTCTGAACACCGGGGAGCTGTTTTTT	CASSLLAGLNTGELFF
TRBJ2-3	TRBD1	TRBV5-4	.	TGTGCCAGCAGCTGGGGGGACAGGGGGGGCACAGATACGCAGTATTTT	CASSWGDRGGTDTQYF
TRBJ2-1	TRBD2	TRBV24-1	once	TGTGCCACCAGTGCTCTCAGGCCTAGCGGGATGAATGAGCAGTTCTTC	CATSALRPSGMNEQFF
TRBJ2-5	TRBD2	TRBV4-3	.	TGCGCCAGCAGCCAAGATGGGGTGGCGGGAGGGCCGGAGACCCAGTACTTC	CASSQDGVAGGPETQYF
TRBJ2-5	.	TRBV5-1	.	TGCGCCAGCAGCCTGCAAGAGACCCAGTACTTC	CASSLQETQYF
TRBJ2-1	TRBD2	TRBV6-2/TRBV6-3	once	TGTGCCAGCAGTCTAACTTTAGCGGGAGGAAACCTAAGCTCCTACAATGAGCAGTTCTTC	CASSLTLAGGNLSSYNEQFF
TRBJ2-7	TRBD2	TRBV5-1	.	TGCGCCAGCAGCTTGGGGACTAGCGTGACCTACGAGCAGTACTTC	CASSLGTSVTYEQYF
TRBJ2-7	TRBD2	TRBV10-3	.	TGTGCCATCAGTGAGGGAGTGGATAGCGGGAGCTCCTACGAGCAGTACTTC	CAISEGVDSGSSYEQYF
TRBJ2-5	.	TRBV12-3/TRBV12-4	.	TGTGCCAGCAGTTTAGAACAGCAAGAGACCCAGTACTTC	CASSLEQQETQYF
TRBJ2-2	TRBD1	TRBV5-1	.	TGCGCCAGCAGCGTAAGACAGGGGGCGATCACCGGGGAGCTGTTTTTT	CASSVRQGAITGELFF
TRBJ2-1	TRBD2	TRBV7-2	.	TGTGCCAGCAGCCTACAACTAGCGCATGAGCAGTTCTTC	CASSLQLAHEQFF
TRBJ2-3	TRBD2	TRBV6-2/TRBV6-3	once	TGTGCCAGCAGTTATAGCGGGAGCCCAGATACGCAGTATTTT	CASSYSGSPDTQYF
TRBJ2-7	TRBD2	TRBV27	.	TGTGCCAGCAAGGGACTAGCGGGAGGGAATACCCCCTACGAGCAGTACTTC	CASKGLAGGNTPYEQYF
TRBJ2-3	.	TRBV11-2	.	TGTGCCAGCAGCTATAGCACCACAGATACGCAGTATTTT	CASSYSTTDTQYF
TRBJ1-1	.	TRBV5-1	.	TGCGCCAGCAGCTTGGTCGACAGGAACACTGAAGCTTTCTTT	CASSLVDRNTEAFF
TRBJ1-6	TRBD1	TRBV6-4	.	TGTGCCAGCAGTGCTCGGACAGGGTATTCACCCCTCCACTTT	CASSARTGYSPLHF
TRBJ1-1	.	TRBV6-6	.	TGTGCCAGCAGCTACTCAGGGGAAAACACTGAAGCTTTCTTT	CASSYSGENTEAFF
TRBJ1-4	.	TRBV11-2	.	TGTGCCAGCAGCCGACAGCTTGCAACTAATGAAAAACTGTTTTTT	CASSRQLATNEKLFF
TRBJ2-1	.	TRBV15	.	TGTGCCACCAGCGCAGGGTTGAATGAGCAGTTCTTC	CATSAGLNEQFF
TRBJ1-2	.	TRBV19	.	TGTGCCAGTTGGAGACTCGGGGGGACCCGTGGCTACACCTTC	CASWRLGGTRGYTF
TRBJ1-2	.	TRBV5-4	.	TGTGCCAGCAGCTTGGAGGGAAAGGAGGTCTATGGCTACACCTTC	CASSLEGKEVYGYTF
TRBJ2-5	.	TRBV11-1	.	TGTGCCAGCAGCTTAGCGGGAGTTGGTGCAGAGACCCAGTACTTC	CASSLAGVGAETQYF
TRBJ2-7	.	TRBV7-2	.	TGTGCCAGCACCTTCATGGACAGCTACTCCTACGAGCAGTACTTC	CASTFMDSYSYEQYF